This T cell receptor beta chain was observed in a study of blood T cell repertoires in COVID-19 (dated by TCRdb to 2020 to 2021). The study in broad terms: Collaborator samples came from the United States, Italy and Spain and covered acute and convalescent phases of COVID-19. The prospective study material was composed of cDNA or gDNA derived from T cells, B-cell-depleted T cells, or PBMCs. The dataset comprised deeply sampled blood TCRbeta repertoires from subjects exposed to, actively infected with, or recovered from COVID-19. A freely available public database, intended as a resource for researchers studying the immune response to SARS-CoV-2, is where the repertoires were released. The samples were drawn from two sources: the first 160 participants of the ongoing ImmuneRACE study, and 1,254 subjects contributed by 6 global collaborators. Sample metadata almost always included a de-identified subject ID, COVID-19 status, age in years and sex. Where HLA class I and class II types were available, the types were taken from metadata supplied by the sample provider, not from assay-based typing. Paper-wide results and their limitations: The amount of clinical and demographic metadata varied by source and participant and was provided uncurated.

TCRbeta CDR3 regions were amplified from genomic DNA using the immunoSEQ Assay, a bias-controlled multiplex PCR. The authors' analysis ran thus. The number of nucleated cells in each sample was estimated by amplification of reference gene primers within the assay. To quantify the absolute abundance of each unique TCRbeta CDR3 rearrangement, sequence reads were collapsed and filtered. Productive Simpson clonality was computed per sample as the square root of Simpson's diversity index over productive rearrangements. Not all clones reach the TCRdb copy of this immuneACCESS table, which keeps in-frame sequences only. Checked studies attribute under half of the gap to unresolved V genes and leave the rest unexplained. The V and J calls and clone size are taken from that table; D and trimming were inferred from the DNA. Within this sample are 240,000 or so clones, with about 68% of them counted one time only. About 3.5% of the sample goes to the ten largest clones.

Whole blood was collected in K2EDTA tubes by collaborating institutions according to the institutions' own protocols. Collaborator samples were shipped for TCRbeta analysis as frozen whole blood, isolated PBMCs, or DNA extracted from either sample type. Trimming at the junction amounts to 5 bases on V and 3 bases on J, and the germline ends lie 11 bases apart. The germline V gene encodes CDR1 LGHDT and CDR2 YNNKEL (reference sequence). The CDR3 runs 13 residues from the cysteine to the phenylalanine. The read is trimmed to its CDR3 DNA, 39 bases read in frame from base 1. In the case of this clone: No antigen is known for it. The input lacks base qualities; no much larger clone sits a single base away.

The sample comprised peripheral blood. The receptor chain draws on TRBV3-1 (or the pseudogene TRBV3-2) and TRBJ2-7; the best D guess is TRBD2, with 6 bases matching. The origin of this receptor is a woman older than 75 with acute or convalescent COVID-19. The CDR3 region has the sequence CASSFGGYYEQYF. Here is the DNA: TGTGCCAGCAGCTTCGGGGGTTACTACGAGCAGTACTTC.